One TCR beta chain is described in this entry. This clonotype was picked up many times. Its recognized antigen is unknown. No base quality values were provided; no much bigger clone lies one nucleotide off. This sample's treatment or condition label indicates: allogeneic hematopoietic cell transplantation with graft depleted of TCRalphabeta T cells and CD19 B cells. TCRalphabeta/CD19-depleted allogeneic hematopoietic cell grafts were given to the transplant recipients, all of whom were children. Counted from cysteine to phenylalanine, this CDR3 has 13 amino acids. Only the CDR3 region is kept as DNA, spanning 39 bases read in frame from base 1. V sheds 0 bases and J sheds 5 bases, leaving 7 bases between their ends. The germline V gene (reference sequence) supplies CDR1 DFQATT and CDR2 SNEGSKA. The library relied on PCR. The listed sequencing device is Illumina HiSeq 2500. TCR library preparation used molecular barcoding, with unique molecular identifiers applied to normalize quantification of the TCRbeta repertoire. TCRdb applied fastp at Q25 and MiXCR to the public reads, then kept only in-frame beta chains. CDR3 protein sequences are deduplicated, and each keeps its most common genes and DNA. Here the sample has about 180,000 distinct CDR3 sequences; 11% occur a single time. Together, the top ten hold roughly an eighth of the sample.

The entry originates in a study of T-cell reconstitution after alpha-beta-depleted transplantation in children (dated by TCRdb to 2016 to 2018). With respect to the entire study: The study quantitatively tracked T-cell immune reconstitution after TCRalphabeta/CD19-depleted allogeneic hematopoietic cell transplantation in children using TCR repertoire profiling. Points the paper makes about the study in general: The high TCRbeta diversity at day 60 in some patients was ascribed to recipient T cells and intrathymic progenitors that had survived conditioning. Over the following months the frequencies of hyperexpanded clones went down, and after one year T-cell counts and TCRbeta diversity were mostly credited to newly produced T cells. The apparently early alphabetaT-cell count recovery about two months after transplant was reportedly dependent on only several hundred rapidly expanded clones derived from non-depleted graft cells.

The chain was built from TRBV20-1 and TRBJ2-2; TRBD1 is perhaps the D gene, given 6 matching bases. This sample comprised PBMCs, obtained before TCRalphabeta/CD19-depleted stem cell transplant. The receptor was isolated from a boy aged 2 to 9 with acute myeloid leukemia, due to receive a stem cell transplant. This receptor carries the CDR3 CSARDRGTGELFF. At the DNA level, the sequence is TGCAGTGCTAGAGACAGGGGTACCGGGGAGCTGTTTTTT.